This section outlines one TCR beta chain sequence together with its context. Its cognate antigen is unknown. The table came from immunoSEQ multiplex PCR; TCRdb's copy has only in-frame clones and leaves some out. The sample shows 150,000 or so clones, around nine tenths of them seen only once. CDR3 length: 14 residues. Germline assignment: CDR1 MRHNA and CDR2 SNTAGT. The V segment lost 4 bases and the J segment 7 bases; nucleotides outside the gene matches: 7. The entry originates in a study of T cell responses to AZD1222 COVID-19 vaccine. Overall study results and limits: Spike-specific TCR depth and breadth grew after two AZD1222 doses. Baseline testing showed seropositivity in only six or seven AZD1222 recipients. Most donors were white British and more were female, and clonal diversity was possibly underestimated. Without day 14 samples, only post-peak T cell repertoires were studied.

The rearrangement links TRBV6-4 to TRBJ2-1; 7 bases align to TRBD2. This specimen consisted of peripheral blood, obtained on day 0 of AZD1222 vaccination. This receptor was taken from an adult in good health. The DNA for the CDR3 is TGTGCCAGCAGTGGGGGGGGAGCGACAAATGAGCAGTTCTTC. The encoded protein is CASSGGGATNEQFF.